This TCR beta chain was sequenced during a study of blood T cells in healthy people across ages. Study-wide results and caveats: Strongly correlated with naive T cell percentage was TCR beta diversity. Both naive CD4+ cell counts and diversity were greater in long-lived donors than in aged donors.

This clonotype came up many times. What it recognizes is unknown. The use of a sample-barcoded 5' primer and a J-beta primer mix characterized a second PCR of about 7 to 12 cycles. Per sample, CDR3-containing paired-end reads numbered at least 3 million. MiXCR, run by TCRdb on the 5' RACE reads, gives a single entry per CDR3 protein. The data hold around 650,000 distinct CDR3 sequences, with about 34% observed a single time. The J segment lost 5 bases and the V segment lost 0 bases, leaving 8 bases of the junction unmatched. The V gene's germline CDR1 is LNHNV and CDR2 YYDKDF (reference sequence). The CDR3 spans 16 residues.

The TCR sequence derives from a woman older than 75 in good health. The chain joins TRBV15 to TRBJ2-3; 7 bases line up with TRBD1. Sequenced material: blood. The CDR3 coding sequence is TGTGCCACCAGCAGAGATAAGGGGGCTTTCGGAGATACGCAGTATTTT. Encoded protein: CATSRDKGAFGDTQYF.